These 24 T cell receptor beta chains came from one sample sequenced in a study of blood T cells in healthy people across ages. With a J-beta primer mix and a sample-barcoded 5' primer, a second PCR ran about 6 to 11 cycles. One entry per CDR3 protein results from TCRdb running MiXCR on the 5' RACE reads. The data hold hundreds of thousands of distinct CDR3 sequences, with roughly half observed a single time. Material: blood. These receptors came from a woman aged 80 or over in good health.

V is TRBV27 and J is TRBJ1-1; 8 bases line up with TRBD1. The CDR3 has 15 residues. Germline V gene sequence: CDR1 MNHEY, CDR2 SMNVEV (reference sequence). With V trimmed by 6 bases and J by 4 bases, 10 bases remained unmatched. CDR3 coding DNA: TGTGCCAGCAGGAGGGCAGGGGGCATGGGCACTGAAGCTTTCTTT. It is translated as CASRRAGGMGTEAFF.

This clonotype appeared many times. The gene calls are TRBV10-3 and TRBJ2-1; 11 bases are a match to TRBD2. V shed 2 bases, J shed 2 bases, and the junction held 8 bases outside the gene matches. There are 18 residues in the CDR3. CDR1 and CDR2 from the germline V gene are ENHRY and SYGVKD. This CDR3 reads CAISEANLAGGPYNEQFF. The CDR3 DNA follows: TGTGCCATCAGTGAGGCAAACCTAGCGGGGGGACCCTACAATGAGCAGTTCTTC.

This clonotype was observed many times. The V and J genes are TRBV6-1 and TRBJ2-7; D perhaps matches TRBD2 (6 bases). The V gene lost 7 bases and the J gene lost 2 bases, with 18 bases spanning the gap. The germline V gene encodes CDR1 MNHNS and CDR2 SASEGT. This CDR3 comprises 15 residues. The CDR3 loop is CASNLELARTYEQYF. The CDR3 nucleotides read TGTGCCAGCAATTTAGAACTAGCTCGAACCTACGAGCAGTACTTC.

This clonotype showed up just a few times. This sequence joins TRBV7-9 and TRBJ1-2; D unresolved. CDR1 is SEHNR, CDR2 FQNEAQ, per germline (reference sequence). The CDR3 consists of 12 residues. V was clipped by 5 bases and J by 6 bases, with 10 bases between them. Written as DNA, the CDR3 is TGTGCCAGCAGCGCAGCTCTCCATGGCTACACCTTC. Amino acid sequence: CASSAALHGYTF.

This clonotype occurred many times. The chain employs TRBV5-1 and TRBJ2-5; D unresolved. The V end lost 2 bases, the J end lost 3 bases, and 5 bases lay between the germline ends. The CDR3 consists of 12 residues. CDR1 and CDR2 (germline): SGHRS, YFSETQ. The CDR3: CASSLGEETQYF. The CDR3 DNA is TGCGCCAGCAGCTTAGGCGAAGAGACCCAGTACTTC.

In regard to this clonotype: Mismatch with germline at one junction end may stem from a read error. The chain recombines TRBV14 with TRBJ2-6; unclear D gene. The CDR3 sequence is 14 residues long. Germline CDR1 is SGHDN and CDR2 is FVKESK. The CDR3 sequence: CAGSQDPGANVLTF. The DNA for the CDR3 is TGTGCCGGCAGCCAGGATCCTGGGGCCAACGTCCTGACTTTC.

The chain employs TRBV6-6 and TRBJ2-1; 8 bases map to TRBD2. The V and J ends lost 6 bases and 9 bases, in that order; junction bases with no gene match: 19. Germline values: CDR1 MNHNY, CDR2 SVGAGI (reference sequence). CDR3 length: 17 residues. The CDR3 protein is CASRGGIGLARGGEQFF. CDR3 nucleotides: TGTGCCAGCAGAGGGGGAATTGGACTAGCACGGGGTGGTGAGCAGTTCTTC.

V is TRBV7-3 and J is TRBJ2-4; D possibly matches TRBD1 or TRBD2 (5 bases each). With 1 base removed from V and 6 bases from J, the gap between germline ends came to 10 bases. Germline V gene data show CDR1 as SGHTA and CDR2 as FQGTGA. This CDR3 comprises 14 residues. DNA of the CDR3: TGTGCCAGCAGCTTAAACGTCGGGACAAACATTCAGTACTTC. Translating it yields CASSLNVGTNIQYF. Together with reference TRBV7-3 and TRBJ2-4, the CDR3 gives the full variable domain: GAGVSQTPSNKVTEKGKYVELRCDPISGHTALYWYRQSLGQGPEFLIYFQGTGAADDSGLPNDRFFAVRPEGSVSTLKIQRTERGDSAVYLCASSLNVGTNIQYFGAGTRLSVL.

This clonotype has at least ten counts. The CDR3 DNA is TGTGCCAGCAGTCTCCGCGGTTACCAAGAGACCCAGTACTTC. Translating it yields CASSLRGYQETQYF. The chain links TRBV5-5 to TRBJ2-5; D unclear. V lost 5 bases to trimming and J lost 0 bases, with 11 bases between them. Looked up from germline, CDR1 is SGHKS and CDR2 is YYEKEE (reference sequence). CDR3 length: 14 residues.

The table lists this clonotype with a few counts. The CDR3 coding sequence is TGTGCCAGCAGTCTGGGGACCGCGAGCTCCTATAATTCACCCCTCCACTTT. Translation: CASSLGTASSYNSPLHF. The chain recombines TRBV12-3 or TRBV12-4 with TRBJ1-6, with a possible D match to TRBD1 (5 bases). Trimming shortened V by 5 bases and J by 0 bases, and 14 bases separated the two germline ends. This CDR3 spans 17 amino acids.

This clonotype came up a few times. The CDR3 DNA is TGCAGTGCTAAAGCTACAGGAAACATTCAGTACTTC. This sequence encodes CSAKATGNIQYF. The genes are TRBV20-1 and TRBJ2-4; D might be TRBD1 (5 bases). The germline V gene has CDR1 DFQATT and CDR2 SNEGSKA (reference sequence). The V end lost 4 bases, the J end lost 6 bases, and 10 bases lay between the germline ends. This CDR3 has 12 residues.

This clonotype has a count of ten or more. The chain joins TRBV7-9 to TRBJ2-4; D ambiguous. Trimming removed 8 bases from V and 0 bases from J, with 8 bases in between. From germline, CDR1 is SEHNR and CDR2 FQNEAQ (reference sequence). The CDR3 runs to 13 residues. The CDR3 sequence is CASLGEAKNIQYF. The CDR3 DNA is TGTGCCAGCCTGGGTGAAGCCAAAAACATTCAGTACTTC.

J is TRBJ2-5 and V is TRBV5-1; 7 nucleotides agree with TRBD1. With V trimmed by 0 bases and J by 3 bases, 11 bases remained unmatched. Per the germline V gene, CDR1 is SGHRS and CDR2 is YFSETQ. This CDR3 region has 17 residues. The CDR3 DNA sequence: TGCGCCAGCAGCTTGGCGAGGGGTTACGGACAGGAAGAGACCCAGTACTTC. Encoded protein: CASSLARGYGQEETQYF.

The V and J genes are TRBV3-1 and TRBJ2-1; D might be TRBD1 or TRBD2, each matching 5 bases. The CDR3 runs to 17 residues. V was cut by 5 bases and J by 5 bases, with 22 bases left in between. CDR1 and CDR2 from the germline V gene are LGHDT and YNNKEL (reference sequence). Here the CDR3 DNA reads TGTGCCAGCAGCGGAATCCCCGGGACCCCGGGCCACAATGAGCAGTTCTTC. It is translated as CASSGIPGTPGHNEQFF.

The V and J genes are TRBV6-4 and TRBJ2-3; 7 bases are shared with TRBD1. This CDR3 spans 16 amino acids. V lost 3 bases to trimming and J lost 1 base; unmatched junction nucleotides: 7. From germline, CDR1 is MRHNA and CDR2 SNTAGT. Here the CDR3 DNA reads TGTGCCAGCAGTGAAAGGGACAGTACCGGCACAGATACGCAGTATTTT. Its translation is CASSERDSTGTDTQYF.

The chain employs TRBV6-2 or TRBV6-3 and TRBJ2-4, with 9 nucleotides matching TRBD2. The J call is uncertain, as TRBJ2-7 better fits the DNA end. This CDR3 is 16 amino acids long. From germline, CDR1 is MNHEY and CDR2 SVGEGT. The CDR3 region is CASSYEAGGPVYEQYF. The CDR3 DNA is TGTGCCAGCAGTTACGAGGCGGGGGGGCCAGTCTACGAGCAGTACTTC.

The chain joins TRBV28 to TRBJ1-1, with 9 nucleotides matching TRBD1. V lost 3 bases and J lost 1; bases outside the gene matches: 3. The germline V gene encodes CDR1 MDHEN and CDR2 SYDVKM. CDR3 length equals 15 residues. In DNA, the CDR3 is TGTGCCAGCAGTTTGGGGGGACAGGGGAACACTGAAGCTTTCTTT. Protein product: CASSLGGQGNTEAFF.

This clonotype has only a few counts. The V and J genes are TRBV5-6 and TRBJ1-1, with D perhaps matching TRBD1 (6 bases). The germline V gene has CDR1 SGHDT and CDR2 YYEEEE. V lost 6 bases to trimming and J lost 7 bases, with 19 bases between them. The CDR3 covers 14 residues. The CDR3 DNA follows: TGTGCCAGCAACCAAGAAGGGGGGCAACGTGAAGCTTTCTTT. It encodes CASNQEGGQREAFF.

The rearrangement joins TRBV6-6 to TRBJ2-5; D is unclear. V was pared by 6 bases and J by 5 bases, with 22 bases between. Per the germline V gene, CDR1 is MNHNY and CDR2 is SVGAGI (reference sequence). The CDR3 consists of 16 residues. The CDR3 DNA reads TGTGCCAGCAGAAAGGATTCAAGGCGGTTGTTCGAGACCCAGTACTTC. Translated, it gives CASRKDSRRLFETQYF.

The gene calls are TRBV7-2 and TRBJ2-2; D gene ambiguous. The CDR3 is 18 residues long. Germline CDR1 is SGHTA and CDR2 is FQGNSA. Trimming stripped 5 bases from V and 0 bases from J, with 19 bases between. CDR3 coding DNA: TGTGCCAGCAGCAGCTACCTACAGAGCCGTCCGAACACCGGGGAGCTGTTTTTT. This translates into CASSSYLQSRPNTGELFF.

This clonotype was counted many times. The chain has TRBV20-1 and TRBJ2-7; 8 bases match TRBD2. Germline V CDR1 and CDR2: DFQATT, SNEGSKA (reference sequence). The CDR3 runs to 12 residues. Trimming removed 8 bases from V and 4 bases from J; junction bases left unmatched: 7. The CDR3 region is CSFTSGSYEQYF. CDR3 nucleotides: TGCAGTTTCACTAGCGGCTCATACGAGCAGTACTTC.

The CDR3 loop is CASSPVPVYEQYF. Written as DNA, the CDR3 is TGCGCCAGCAGCCCAGTCCCAGTCTACGAGCAGTACTTC. V gene TRBV5-1 combines with J gene TRBJ2-5, with no clear D. The assigned J gene may be wrong: the sequence end matches TRBJ2-7 better. The CDR3 runs to 13 residues. The germline CDR1 and CDR2 sequences are SGHRS and YFSETQ.

Concerning this clonotype itself: With a much larger clone just one base away, this may be a read error. The chain uses TRBV7-9 and TRBJ2-3, with D possibly TRBD1 on 5 matching bases. Germline CDR1 SEHNR, CDR2 FQNEAQ (reference sequence). The CDR3 is 15 amino acids. The DNA for the CDR3 is TGTACCAGCAACCCCGATGCAGGGAGCACAGATACGCAGTATTTT. Its translation is CTSNPDAGSTDTQYF.

The CDR3 nucleotides are TGTGCCAGCAGTTGGGGACAGGGGGGCGGCGATGAGCAGTTCTTC. It is translated as CASSWGQGGGDEQFF. This sequence joins TRBV12-3 or TRBV12-4 and TRBJ2-1; 11 bases align to TRBD1. Trimming removed 4 bases from V and 8 bases from J; junction bases left unmatched: 7. This CDR3 has 15 amino acids.